This T cell receptor (beta chain) emerged from a study of PD-1 blockade in classical Hodgkin lymphoma. Germline CDR1 MNHEY, CDR2 SMNVEV (reference sequence). The CDR3 extends over 17 amino acids. Trimming removed 1 base at V and 5 bases at J, with 21 bases between. The data were produced by immunoSEQ multiplex PCR, yet TCRdb's version contains in-frame clones alone and is incomplete. The sample consists of tens of thousands of clones, over 90% of them appearing once. Noted time point: newly diagnosed, previously untreated cHL patient sample. By magnetic negative selection, CD4+ T cells were purified from thawed PBMCs. Comparison relied on PBMCs that came from newly diagnosed, untreated classical Hodgkin lymphoma.

The sequenced sample was CD4+ T cells from blood. The sequence was collected from a human donor with classical Hodgkin lymphoma. The rearrangement joins TRBV27 to TRBJ2-7; D is possibly TRBD1 (6 bases). The CDR3 reads CASSLFPRQVPHHEQYF. The CDR3 region has the DNA TGTGCCAGCAGTTTATTTCCCCGACAGGTACCCCACCACGAGCAGTACTTC.